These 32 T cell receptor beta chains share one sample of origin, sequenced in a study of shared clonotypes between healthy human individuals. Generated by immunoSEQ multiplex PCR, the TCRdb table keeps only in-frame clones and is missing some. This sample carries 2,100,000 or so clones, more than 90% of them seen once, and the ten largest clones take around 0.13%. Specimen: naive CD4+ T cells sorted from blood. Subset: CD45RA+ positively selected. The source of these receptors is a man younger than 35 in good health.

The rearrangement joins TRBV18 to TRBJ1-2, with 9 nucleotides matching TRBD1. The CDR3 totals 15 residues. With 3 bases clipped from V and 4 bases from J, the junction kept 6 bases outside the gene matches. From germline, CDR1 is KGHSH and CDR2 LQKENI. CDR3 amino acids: CASSPDRGPIYGYTF. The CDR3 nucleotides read TGTGCCAGCTCACCGGACAGGGGCCCGATCTATGGCTACACCTTC.

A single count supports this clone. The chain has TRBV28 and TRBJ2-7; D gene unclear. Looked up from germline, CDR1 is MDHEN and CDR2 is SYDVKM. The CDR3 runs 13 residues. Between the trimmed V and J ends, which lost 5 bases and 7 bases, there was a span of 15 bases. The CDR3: CASSNFRAGEQYF. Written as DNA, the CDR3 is TGTGCCAGCAGTAATTTTCGGGCCGGGGAGCAGTACTTC. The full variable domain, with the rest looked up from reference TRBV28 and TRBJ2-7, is DVKVTQSSRYLVKRTGEKVFLECVQDMDHENMFWYRQDPGLGLRLIYFSYDVKMKEKGDIPEGYSVSREKKERFSLILESASTNQTSMYLCASSNFRAGEQYFGPGTRLTVT.

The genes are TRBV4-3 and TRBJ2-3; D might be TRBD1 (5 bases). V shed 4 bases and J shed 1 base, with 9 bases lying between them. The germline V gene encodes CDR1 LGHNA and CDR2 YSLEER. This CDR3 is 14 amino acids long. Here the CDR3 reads CASSPQGGTDTQYF. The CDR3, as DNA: TGCGCCAGCAGCCCTCAGGGTGGCACAGATACGCAGTATTTT.

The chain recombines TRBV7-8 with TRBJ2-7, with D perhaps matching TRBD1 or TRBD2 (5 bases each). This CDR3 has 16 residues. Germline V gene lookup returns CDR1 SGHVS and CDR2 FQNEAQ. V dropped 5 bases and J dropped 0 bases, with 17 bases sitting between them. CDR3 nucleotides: TGTGCCAGCAGCCGGGACGCGGCCCTTAGCTCCTACGAGCAGTACTTC. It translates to CASSRDAALSSYEQYF.

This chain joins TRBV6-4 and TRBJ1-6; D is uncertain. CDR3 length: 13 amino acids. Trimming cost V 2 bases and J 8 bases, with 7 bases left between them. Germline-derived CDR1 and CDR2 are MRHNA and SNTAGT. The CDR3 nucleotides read TGTGCCAGCAGTGACGAACCCTATTCACCCCTCCACTTT. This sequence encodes CASSDEPYSPLHF.

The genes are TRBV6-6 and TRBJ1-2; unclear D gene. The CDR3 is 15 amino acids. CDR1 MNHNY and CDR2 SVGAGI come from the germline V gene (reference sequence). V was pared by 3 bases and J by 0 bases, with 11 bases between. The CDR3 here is CASSYWTAANYGYTF. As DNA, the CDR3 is TGTGCCAGCAGTTATTGGACGGCAGCTAACTATGGCTACACCTTC.

The CDR3 is CASSLGGNLADTQYF. The DNA of the CDR3 is TGTGCCAGCAGCTTGGGGGGAAACCTTGCAGATACGCAGTATTTT. This sequence joins TRBV11-3 and TRBJ2-3, with D possibly matching TRBD2 (6 bases). The CDR3 covers 15 residues. Trimming left V 3 bases short and J 4 bases short, with 14 bases between. Germline CDR1 and CDR2: SGHNT and YENEEA.

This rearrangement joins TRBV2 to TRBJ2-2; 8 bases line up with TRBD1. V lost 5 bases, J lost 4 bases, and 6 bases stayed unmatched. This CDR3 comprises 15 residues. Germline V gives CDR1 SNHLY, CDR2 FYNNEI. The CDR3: CASSLRTGSTGELFF. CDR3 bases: TGTGCCAGCAGTTTGAGGACAGGGAGCACCGGGGAGCTGTTTTTT. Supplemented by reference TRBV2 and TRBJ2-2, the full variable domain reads EPEVTQTPSHQVTQMGQEVILRCVPISNHLYFYWYRQILGQKVEFLVSFYNNEISEKSEIFDDQFSVERPDGSNFTLKIRSTKLEDSAMYFCASSLRTGSTGELFFGEGSRLTVL.

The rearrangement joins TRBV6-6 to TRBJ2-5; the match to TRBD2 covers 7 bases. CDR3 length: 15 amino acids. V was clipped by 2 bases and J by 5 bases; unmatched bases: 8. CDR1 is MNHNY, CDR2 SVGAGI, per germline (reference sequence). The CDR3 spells CASSYGGRLEETQYF. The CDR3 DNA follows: TGTGCCAGCAGTTACGGCGGGAGACTGGAGGAGACCCAGTACTTC.

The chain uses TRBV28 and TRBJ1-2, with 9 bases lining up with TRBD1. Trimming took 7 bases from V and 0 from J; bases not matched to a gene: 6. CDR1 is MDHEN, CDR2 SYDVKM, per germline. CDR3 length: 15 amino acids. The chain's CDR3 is CASTSTGGSNYGYTF. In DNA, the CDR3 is TGTGCCAGCACGTCTACAGGGGGCTCTAACTATGGCTACACCTTC.

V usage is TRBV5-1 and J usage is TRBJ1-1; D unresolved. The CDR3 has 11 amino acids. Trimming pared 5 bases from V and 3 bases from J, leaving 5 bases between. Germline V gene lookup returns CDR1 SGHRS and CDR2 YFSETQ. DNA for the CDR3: TGCGCCAGCAGGATGTACACTGAAGCTTTCTTT. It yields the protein CASRMYTEAFF.

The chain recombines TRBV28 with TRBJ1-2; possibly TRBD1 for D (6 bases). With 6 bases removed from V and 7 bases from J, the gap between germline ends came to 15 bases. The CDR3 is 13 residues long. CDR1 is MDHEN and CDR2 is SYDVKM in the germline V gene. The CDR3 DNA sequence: TGTGCCAGCAGCGGGATACAGGGATTTGGCTACACCTTC. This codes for CASSGIQGFGYTF.

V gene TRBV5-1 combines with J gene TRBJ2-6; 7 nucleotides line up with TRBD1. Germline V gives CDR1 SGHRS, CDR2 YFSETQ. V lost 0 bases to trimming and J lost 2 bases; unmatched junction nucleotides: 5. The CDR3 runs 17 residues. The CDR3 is CASSLDRGRTGANVLTF. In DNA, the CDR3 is TGCGCCAGCAGCTTGGACAGGGGAAGGACTGGGGCCAACGTCCTGACTTTC. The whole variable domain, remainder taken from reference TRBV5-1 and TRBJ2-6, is KAGVTQTPRYLIKTRGQQVTLSCSPISGHRSVSWYQQTPGQGLQFLFEYFSETQRNKGNFPGRFSGRQFSNSRSEMNVSTLELGDSALYLCASSLDRGRTGANVLTFGAGSRLTVL.

The CDR3 DNA reads TGTGCCAGCAGCTTGGGCACTAGCGGGAGTTTTGAGCAGTTCTTC. Its protein is CASSLGTSGSFEQFF. V gene TRBV5-4 combines with J gene TRBJ2-1; 11 nucleotides align to TRBD2. Unmatched junction bases numbered 5, after V lost 0 bases and J lost 9 bases. CDR1 SGHNT and CDR2 YYREEE come from the germline V gene (reference sequence). The CDR3 runs to 15 residues.

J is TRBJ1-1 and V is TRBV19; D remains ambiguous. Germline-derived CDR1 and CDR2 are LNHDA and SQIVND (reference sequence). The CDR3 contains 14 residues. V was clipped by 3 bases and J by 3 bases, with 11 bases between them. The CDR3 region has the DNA TGTGCCAGTAGTATCGGAGGGTATGACACTGAAGCTTTCTTT. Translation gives CASSIGGYDTEAFF.

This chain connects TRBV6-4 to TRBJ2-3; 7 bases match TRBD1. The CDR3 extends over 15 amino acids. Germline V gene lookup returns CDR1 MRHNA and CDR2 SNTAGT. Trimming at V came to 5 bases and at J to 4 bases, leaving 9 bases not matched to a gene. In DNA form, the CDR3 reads TGTGCCAGCAGTCCCGACAGGGCAGTCGCAGATACGCAGTATTTT. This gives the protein CASSPDRAVADTQYF.

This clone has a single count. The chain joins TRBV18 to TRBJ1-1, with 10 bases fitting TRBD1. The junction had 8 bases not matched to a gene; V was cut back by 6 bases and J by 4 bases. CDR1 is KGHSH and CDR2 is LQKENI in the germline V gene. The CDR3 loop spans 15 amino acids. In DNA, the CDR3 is TGTGCCAGCTCCCCCAGACAGGGGGCCGGCACTGAAGCTTTCTTT. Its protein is CASSPRQGAGTEAFF.

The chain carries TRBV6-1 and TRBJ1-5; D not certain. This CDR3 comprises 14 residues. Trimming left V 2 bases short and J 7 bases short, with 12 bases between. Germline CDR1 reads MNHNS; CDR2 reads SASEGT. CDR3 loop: CASSESLGKQPQHF. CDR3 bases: TGTGCCAGCAGTGAATCACTGGGAAAACAGCCCCAGCATTTT.

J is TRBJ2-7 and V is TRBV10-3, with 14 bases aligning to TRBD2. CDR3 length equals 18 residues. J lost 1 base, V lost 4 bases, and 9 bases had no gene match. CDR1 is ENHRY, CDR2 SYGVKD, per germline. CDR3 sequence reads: CAISGRLAGGPSSYEQYF. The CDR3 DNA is TGTGCCATCAGTGGAAGACTAGCGGGAGGGCCCTCGTCCTACGAGCAGTACTTC.

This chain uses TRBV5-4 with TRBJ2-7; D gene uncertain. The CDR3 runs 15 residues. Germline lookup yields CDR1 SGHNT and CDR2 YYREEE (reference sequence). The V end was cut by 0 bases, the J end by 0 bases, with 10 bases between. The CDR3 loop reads CASSLEPANSYEQYF. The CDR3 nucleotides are TGTGCCAGCAGCTTGGAGCCAGCGAACTCCTACGAGCAGTACTTC.

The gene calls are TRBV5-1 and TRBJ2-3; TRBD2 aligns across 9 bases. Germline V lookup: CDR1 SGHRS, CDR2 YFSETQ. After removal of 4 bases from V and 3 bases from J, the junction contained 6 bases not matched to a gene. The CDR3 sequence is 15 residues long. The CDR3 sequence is CASSPGLAFTDTQYF. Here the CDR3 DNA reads TGCGCCAGCAGCCCGGGACTAGCATTTACAGATACGCAGTATTTT.

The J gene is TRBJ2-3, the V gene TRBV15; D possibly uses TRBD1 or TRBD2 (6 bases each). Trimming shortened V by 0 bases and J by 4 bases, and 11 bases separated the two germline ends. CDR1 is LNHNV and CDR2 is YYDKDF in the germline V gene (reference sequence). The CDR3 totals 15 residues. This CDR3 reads CATSRDGGPSDTQYF. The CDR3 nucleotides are TGTGCCACCAGCAGAGATGGGGGGCCTTCAGATACGCAGTATTTT.

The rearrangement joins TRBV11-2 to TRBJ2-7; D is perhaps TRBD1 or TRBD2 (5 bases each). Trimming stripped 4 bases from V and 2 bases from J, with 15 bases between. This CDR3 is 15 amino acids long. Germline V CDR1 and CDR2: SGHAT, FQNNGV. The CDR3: CASSSPGPAAYEQYF. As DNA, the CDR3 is TGTGCCAGCAGCTCGCCGGGGCCGGCAGCCTACGAGCAGTACTTC.

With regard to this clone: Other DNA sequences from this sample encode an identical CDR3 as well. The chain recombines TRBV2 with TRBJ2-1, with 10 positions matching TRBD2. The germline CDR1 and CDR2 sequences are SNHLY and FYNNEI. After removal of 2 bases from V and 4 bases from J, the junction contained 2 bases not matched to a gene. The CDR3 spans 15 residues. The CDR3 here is CASSEQRGGYNEQFF. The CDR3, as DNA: TGTGCCAGCAGTGAACAGCGGGGGGGTTACAATGAGCAGTTCTTC.

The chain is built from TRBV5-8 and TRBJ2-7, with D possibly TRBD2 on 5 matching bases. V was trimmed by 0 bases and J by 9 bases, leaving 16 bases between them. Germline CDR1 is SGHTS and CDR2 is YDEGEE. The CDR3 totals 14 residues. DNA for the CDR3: TGTGCCAGCAGCTTGGGACTACTCCCGATCGGGCAGTACTTC. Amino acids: CASSLGLLPIGQYF.

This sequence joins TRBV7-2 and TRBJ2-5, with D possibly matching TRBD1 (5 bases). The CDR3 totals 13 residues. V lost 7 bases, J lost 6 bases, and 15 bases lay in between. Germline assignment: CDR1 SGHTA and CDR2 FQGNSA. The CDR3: CASTEGATKTQYF. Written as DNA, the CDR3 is TGTGCCAGCACCGAAGGGGCCACGAAGACCCAGTACTTC. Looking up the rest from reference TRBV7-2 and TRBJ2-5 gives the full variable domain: GAGVSQSPSNKVTEKGKDVELRCDPISGHTALYWYRQSLGQGLEFLIYFQGNSAPDKSGLPSDRFSAERTGGSVSTLTIQRTQQEDSAVYLCASTEGATKTQYFGPGTRLLVL.

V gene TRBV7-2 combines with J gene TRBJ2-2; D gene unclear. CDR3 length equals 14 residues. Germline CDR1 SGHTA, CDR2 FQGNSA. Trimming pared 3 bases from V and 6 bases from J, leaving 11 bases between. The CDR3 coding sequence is TGTGCCAGCAGCTTCGACATGTCGGCCGGGGAGCTGTTTTTT. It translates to CASSFDMSAGELFF.

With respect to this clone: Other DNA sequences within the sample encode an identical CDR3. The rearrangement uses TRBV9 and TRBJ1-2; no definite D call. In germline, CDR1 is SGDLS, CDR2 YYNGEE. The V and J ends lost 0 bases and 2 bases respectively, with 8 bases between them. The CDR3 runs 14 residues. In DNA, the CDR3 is TGTGCCAGCAGCGTAGGAGTAGGAAACTATGGCTACACCTTC. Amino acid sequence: CASSVGVGNYGYTF.

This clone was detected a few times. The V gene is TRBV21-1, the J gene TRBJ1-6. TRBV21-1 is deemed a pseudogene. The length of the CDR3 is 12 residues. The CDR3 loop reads CASRIPTSPLHF. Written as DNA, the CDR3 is TGTGCCAGCCGCATACCGACTTCACCCCTCCACTTT.

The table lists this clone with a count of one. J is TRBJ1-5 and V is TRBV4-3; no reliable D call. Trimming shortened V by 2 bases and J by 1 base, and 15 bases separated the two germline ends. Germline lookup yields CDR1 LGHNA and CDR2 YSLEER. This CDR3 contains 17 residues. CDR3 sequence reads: CASSQPWKPASNQPQHF. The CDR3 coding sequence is TGCGCCAGCAGCCAACCATGGAAGCCGGCAAGCAATCAGCCCCAGCATTTT.

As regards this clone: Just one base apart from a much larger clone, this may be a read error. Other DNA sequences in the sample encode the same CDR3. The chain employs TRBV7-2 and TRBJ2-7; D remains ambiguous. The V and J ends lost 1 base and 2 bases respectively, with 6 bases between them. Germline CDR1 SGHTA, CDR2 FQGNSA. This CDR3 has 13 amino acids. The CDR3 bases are TGTGCCAGCAGCTTAGTGGGCCCCTACGAGCAGTACTTC. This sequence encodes CASSLVGPYEQYF.

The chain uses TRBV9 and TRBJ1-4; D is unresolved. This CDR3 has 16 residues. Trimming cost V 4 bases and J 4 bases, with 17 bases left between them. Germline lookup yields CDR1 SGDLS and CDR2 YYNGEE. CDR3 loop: CASSPDGGALNEKLFF. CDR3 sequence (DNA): TGTGCCAGCAGCCCAGACGGAGGAGCCCTTAATGAAAAACTGTTTTTT.